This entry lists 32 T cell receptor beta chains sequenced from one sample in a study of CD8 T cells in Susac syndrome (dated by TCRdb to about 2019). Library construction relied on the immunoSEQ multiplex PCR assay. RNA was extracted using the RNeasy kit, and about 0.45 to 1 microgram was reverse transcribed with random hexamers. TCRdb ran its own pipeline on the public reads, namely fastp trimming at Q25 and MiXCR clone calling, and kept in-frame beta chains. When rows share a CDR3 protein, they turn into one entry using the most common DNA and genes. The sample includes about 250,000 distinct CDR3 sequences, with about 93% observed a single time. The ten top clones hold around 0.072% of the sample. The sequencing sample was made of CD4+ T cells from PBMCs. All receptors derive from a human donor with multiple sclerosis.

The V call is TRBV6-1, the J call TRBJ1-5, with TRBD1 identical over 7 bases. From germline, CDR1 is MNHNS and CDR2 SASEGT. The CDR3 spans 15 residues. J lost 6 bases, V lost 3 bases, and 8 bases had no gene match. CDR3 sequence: CASSDLQGPGQPQHF. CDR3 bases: TGTGCCAGCAGTGACCTACAGGGGCCGGGTCAGCCCCAGCATTTT.

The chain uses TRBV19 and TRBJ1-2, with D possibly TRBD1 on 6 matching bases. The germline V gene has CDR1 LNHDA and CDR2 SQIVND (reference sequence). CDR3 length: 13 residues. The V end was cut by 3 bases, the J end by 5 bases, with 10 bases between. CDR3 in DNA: TGTGCCAGTAGTATGAGGGGGTCATATGGCTACACCTTC. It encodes CASSMRGSYGYTF.

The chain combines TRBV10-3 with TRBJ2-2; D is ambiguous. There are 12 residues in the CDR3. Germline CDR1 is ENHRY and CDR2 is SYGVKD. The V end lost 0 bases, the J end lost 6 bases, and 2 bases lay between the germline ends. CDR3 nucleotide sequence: TGTGCCATCAGTGAGTCCGCCGGGGAGCTGTTTTTT. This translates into CAISESAGELFF.

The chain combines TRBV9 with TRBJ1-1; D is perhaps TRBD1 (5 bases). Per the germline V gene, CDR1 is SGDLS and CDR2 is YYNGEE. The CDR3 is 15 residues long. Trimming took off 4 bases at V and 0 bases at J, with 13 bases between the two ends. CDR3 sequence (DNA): TGTGCCAGCAGCCATTCGACAGATTTGAACACTGAAGCTTTCTTT. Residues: CASSHSTDLNTEAFF.

Here the CDR3 reads CASWLGGARTEAFF. For the CDR3, the DNA is TGTGCCAGCTGGCTCGGGGGCGCACGGACTGAAGCTTTCTTT. The rearrangement joins TRBV6-5 to TRBJ1-1; maybe TRBD1 (6 bases). The V gene lost 8 bases and the J gene lost 5 bases, with 18 bases spanning the gap. The CDR3 is made up of 14 amino acids. Per germline, CDR1 MNHEY and CDR2 SVGAGI.

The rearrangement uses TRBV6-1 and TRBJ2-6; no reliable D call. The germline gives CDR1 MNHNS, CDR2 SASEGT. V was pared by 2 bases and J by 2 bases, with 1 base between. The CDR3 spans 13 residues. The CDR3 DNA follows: TGTGCCAGCAGTGAACCTGGGGCCAACGTCCTGACTTTC. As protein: CASSEPGANVLTF.

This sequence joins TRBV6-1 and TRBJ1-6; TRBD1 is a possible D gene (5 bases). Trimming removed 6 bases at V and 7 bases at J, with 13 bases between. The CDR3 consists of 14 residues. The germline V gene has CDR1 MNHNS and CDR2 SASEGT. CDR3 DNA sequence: TGTGCCAGCAGGGGGGGAGGGGCAAATTCACCCCTCCACTTT. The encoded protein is CASRGGGANSPLHF.

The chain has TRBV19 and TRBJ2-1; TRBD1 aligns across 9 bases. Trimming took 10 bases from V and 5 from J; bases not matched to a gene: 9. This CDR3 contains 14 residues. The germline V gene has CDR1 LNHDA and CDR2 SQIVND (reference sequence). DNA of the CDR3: TGTGCCACCACGGACAGGGGCGATAACAATGAGCAGTTCTTC. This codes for CATTDRGDNNEQFF. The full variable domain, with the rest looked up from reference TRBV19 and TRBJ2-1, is DGGITQSPKYLFRKEGQNVTLSCEQNLNHDAMYWYRQDPGQGLRLIYYSQIVNDFQKGDIAEGYSVSREKKESFPLTVTSAQKNPTAFYLCATTDRGDNNEQFFGPGTRLTVL.

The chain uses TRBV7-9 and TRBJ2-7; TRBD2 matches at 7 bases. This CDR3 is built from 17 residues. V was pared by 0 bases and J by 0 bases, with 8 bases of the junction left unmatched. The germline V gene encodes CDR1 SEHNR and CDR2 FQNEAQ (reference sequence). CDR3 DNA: TGTGCCAGCAGCTTAGCGAGTCTAGCGGCCATCTCCTACGAGCAGTACTTC. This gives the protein CASSLASLAAISYEQYF.

The CDR3 region is CASSVRGLTGELFF. For the CDR3, the DNA is TGTGCCAGCAGCGTGAGGGGACTTACCGGGGAGCTGTTTTTT. The rearrangement joins TRBV2 to TRBJ2-2; possible D gene TRBD2, 6 bases. Germline V lookup: CDR1 SNHLY, CDR2 FYNNEI. The CDR3 has 14 amino acids. The germline V and J ends were trimmed by 6 bases and 5 bases, with 13 bases remaining between them.

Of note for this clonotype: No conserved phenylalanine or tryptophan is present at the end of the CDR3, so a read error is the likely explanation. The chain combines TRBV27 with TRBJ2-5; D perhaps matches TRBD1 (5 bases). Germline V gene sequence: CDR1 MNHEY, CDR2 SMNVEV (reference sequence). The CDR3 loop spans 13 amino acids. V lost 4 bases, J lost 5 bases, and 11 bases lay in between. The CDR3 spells CASSSPRAETQYL. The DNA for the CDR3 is TGTGCCAGCAGTTCCCCCAGGGCTGAGACCCAGTACCTC.

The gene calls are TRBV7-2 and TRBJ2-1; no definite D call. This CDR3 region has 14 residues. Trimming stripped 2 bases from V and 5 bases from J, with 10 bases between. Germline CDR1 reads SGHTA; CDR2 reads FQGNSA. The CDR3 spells CASSLPDNHNEQFF. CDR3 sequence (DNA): TGTGCCAGCAGCTTACCCGACAACCACAATGAGCAGTTCTTC.

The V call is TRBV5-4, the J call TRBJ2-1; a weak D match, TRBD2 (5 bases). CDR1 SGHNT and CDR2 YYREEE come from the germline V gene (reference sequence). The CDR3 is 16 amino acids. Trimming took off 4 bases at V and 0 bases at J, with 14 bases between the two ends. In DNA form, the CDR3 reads TGTGCCAGCAGCCGAGGGCGGATCAGCTCCTACAATGAGCAGTTCTTC. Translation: CASSRGRISSYNEQFF.

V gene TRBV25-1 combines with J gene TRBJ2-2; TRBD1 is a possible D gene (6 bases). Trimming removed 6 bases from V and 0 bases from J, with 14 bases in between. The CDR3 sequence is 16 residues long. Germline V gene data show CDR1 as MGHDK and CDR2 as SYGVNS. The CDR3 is CASRAPGHTNTGELFF. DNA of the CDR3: TGTGCCAGCAGGGCTCCGGGACATACGAACACCGGGGAGCTGTTTTTT.

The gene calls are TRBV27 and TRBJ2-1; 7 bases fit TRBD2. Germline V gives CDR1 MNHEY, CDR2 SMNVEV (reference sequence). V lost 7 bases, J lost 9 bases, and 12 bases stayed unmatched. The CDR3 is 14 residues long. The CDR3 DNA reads TGTGCCAGCACCTGGACTAGACTTGCCGCTGAGCAGTTCTTC. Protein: CASTWTRLAAEQFF.

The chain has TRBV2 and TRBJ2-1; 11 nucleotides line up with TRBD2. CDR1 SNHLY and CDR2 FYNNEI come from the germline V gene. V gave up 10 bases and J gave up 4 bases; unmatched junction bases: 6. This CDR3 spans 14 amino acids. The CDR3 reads CATLGLAGYNEQFF. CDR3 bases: TGTGCCACCCTCGGACTAGCGGGTTACAATGAGCAGTTCTTC.

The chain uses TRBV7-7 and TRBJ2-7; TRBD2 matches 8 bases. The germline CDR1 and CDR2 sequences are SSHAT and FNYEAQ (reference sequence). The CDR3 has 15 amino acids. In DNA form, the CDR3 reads TGTGCTAGCAGCTTAGGCGGACTAGCCGCCTACGAGCAGTACGTC. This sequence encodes CASSLGGLAAYEQYV.

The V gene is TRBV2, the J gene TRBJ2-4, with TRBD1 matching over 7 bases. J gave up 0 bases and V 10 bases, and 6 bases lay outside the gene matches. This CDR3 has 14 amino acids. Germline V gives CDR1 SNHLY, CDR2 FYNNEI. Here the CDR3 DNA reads TGTGCCACCAACAGACAGGGAGCCAAAAACATTCAGTACTTC. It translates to CATNRQGAKNIQYF.

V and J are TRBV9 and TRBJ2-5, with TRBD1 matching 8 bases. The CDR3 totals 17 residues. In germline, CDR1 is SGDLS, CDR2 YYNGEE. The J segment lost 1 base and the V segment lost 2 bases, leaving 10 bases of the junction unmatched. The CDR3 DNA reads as TGTGCCAGCAGCGTCGCACCAGGACAGGGCCCCCAAGAGACCCAGTACTTC. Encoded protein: CASSVAPGQGPQETQYF.

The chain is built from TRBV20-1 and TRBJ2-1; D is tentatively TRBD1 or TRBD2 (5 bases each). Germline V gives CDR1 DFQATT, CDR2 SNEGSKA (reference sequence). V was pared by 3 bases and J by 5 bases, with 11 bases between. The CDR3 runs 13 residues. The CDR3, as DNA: TGCAGTGCTAGCCGGGGCCGCAACAATGAGCAGTTCTTC. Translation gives CSASRGRNNEQFF.

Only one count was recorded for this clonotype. The CDR3 protein is CSVAPGASEQYF. CDR3 DNA sequence: TGCAGCGTTGCCCCGGGGGCCTCAGAGCAGTACTTC. This chain connects TRBV29-1 to TRBJ2-7, with D tentatively TRBD1 or TRBD2 (6 bases each). The V gene lost 4 bases and the J gene lost 7 bases, with 14 bases spanning the gap. Per germline, CDR1 SQVTM and CDR2 ANQGSEA. The length of the CDR3 is 12 residues.

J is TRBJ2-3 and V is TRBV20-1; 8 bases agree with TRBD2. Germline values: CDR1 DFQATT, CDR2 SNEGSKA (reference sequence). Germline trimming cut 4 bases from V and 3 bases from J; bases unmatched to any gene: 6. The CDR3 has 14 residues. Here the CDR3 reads CSATGGGRTDTQYF. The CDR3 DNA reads TGCAGTGCTACCGGGGGGGGAAGAACAGATACGCAGTATTTT.

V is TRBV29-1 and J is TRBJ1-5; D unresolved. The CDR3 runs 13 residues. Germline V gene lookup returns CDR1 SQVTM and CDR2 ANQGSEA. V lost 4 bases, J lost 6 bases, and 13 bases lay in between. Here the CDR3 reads CSVAGPEGQPQHF. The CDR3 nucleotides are TGCAGCGTTGCTGGGCCAGAGGGTCAGCCCCAGCATTTT.

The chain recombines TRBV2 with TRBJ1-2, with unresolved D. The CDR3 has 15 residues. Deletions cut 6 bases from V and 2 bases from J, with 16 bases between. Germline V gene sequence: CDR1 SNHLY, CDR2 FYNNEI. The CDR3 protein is CASSRGPSSNYGYTF. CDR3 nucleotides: TGTGCCAGCAGCCGTGGCCCATCCTCAAACTATGGCTACACCTTC. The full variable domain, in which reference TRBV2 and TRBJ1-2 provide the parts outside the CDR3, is EPEVTQTPSHQVTQMGQEVILRCVPISNHLYFYWYRQILGQKVEFLVSFYNNEISEKSEIFDDQFSVERPDGSNFTLKIRSTKLEDSAMYFCASSRGPSSNYGYTFGSGTRLTVV.

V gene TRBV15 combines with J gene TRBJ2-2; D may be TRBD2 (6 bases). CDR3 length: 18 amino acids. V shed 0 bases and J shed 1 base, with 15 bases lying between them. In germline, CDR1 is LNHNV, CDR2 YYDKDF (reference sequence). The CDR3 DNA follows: TGTGCCACCAGCAGAGAGGCGGGACCCTCAGGGAACACCGGGGAGCTGTTTTTT. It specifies CATSREAGPSGNTGELFF.

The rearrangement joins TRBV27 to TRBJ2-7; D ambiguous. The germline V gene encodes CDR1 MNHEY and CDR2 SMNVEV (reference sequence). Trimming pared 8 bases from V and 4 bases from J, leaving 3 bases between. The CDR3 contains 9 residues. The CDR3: CASGYEQYF. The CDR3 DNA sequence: TGTGCCAGCGGTTACGAGCAGTACTTC.

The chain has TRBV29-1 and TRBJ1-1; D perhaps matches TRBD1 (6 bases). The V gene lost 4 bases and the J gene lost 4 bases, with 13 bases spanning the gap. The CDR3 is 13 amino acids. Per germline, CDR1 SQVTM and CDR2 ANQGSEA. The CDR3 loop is CSVVAGASTEAFF. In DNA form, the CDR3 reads TGCAGCGTTGTGGCGGGGGCTAGCACTGAAGCTTTCTTT.

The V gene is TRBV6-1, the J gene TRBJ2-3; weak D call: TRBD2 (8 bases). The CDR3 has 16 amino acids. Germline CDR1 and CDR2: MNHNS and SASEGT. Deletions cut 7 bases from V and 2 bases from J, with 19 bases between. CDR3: CASNREGTEYTDTQYF. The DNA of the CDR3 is TGTGCCAGCAACCGGGAGGGGACAGAGTACACAGATACGCAGTATTTT.

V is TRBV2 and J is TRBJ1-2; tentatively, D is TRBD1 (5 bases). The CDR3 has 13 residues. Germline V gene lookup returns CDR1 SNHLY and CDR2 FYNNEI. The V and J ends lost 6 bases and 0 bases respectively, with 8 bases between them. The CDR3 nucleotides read TGTGCCAGCAGACCCAGGGCTAACTATGGCTACACCTTC. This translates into CASRPRANYGYTF.

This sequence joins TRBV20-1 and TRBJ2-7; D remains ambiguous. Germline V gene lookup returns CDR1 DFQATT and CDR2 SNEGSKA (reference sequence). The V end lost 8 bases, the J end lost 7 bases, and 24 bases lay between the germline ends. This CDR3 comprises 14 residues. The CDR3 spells CSTRTAVGLGEQYF. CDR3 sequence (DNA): TGCAGTACCCGGACCGCTGTGGGATTGGGGGAGCAGTACTTC.

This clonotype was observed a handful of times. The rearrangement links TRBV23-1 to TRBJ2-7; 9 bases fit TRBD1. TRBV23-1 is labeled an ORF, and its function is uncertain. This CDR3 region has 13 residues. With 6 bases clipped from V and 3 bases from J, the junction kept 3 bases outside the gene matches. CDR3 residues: CASSGTGHYEQYF. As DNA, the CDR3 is TGCGCCAGCAGCGGGACAGGGCACTACGAGCAGTACTTC.

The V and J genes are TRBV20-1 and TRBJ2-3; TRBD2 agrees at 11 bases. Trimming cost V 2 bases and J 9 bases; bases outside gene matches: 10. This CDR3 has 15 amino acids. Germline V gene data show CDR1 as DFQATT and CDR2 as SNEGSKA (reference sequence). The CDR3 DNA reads TGCAGTGCTAGATCTGGGACTAGCGGAAGTGAGACGCAGTATTTT. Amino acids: CSARSGTSGSETQYF.